One sample yielded the 30 T cell receptor beta chains listed below, sequenced in a study of T cells after yellow fever vaccination. TCRdb ran MiXCR on the 5' RACE reads and lists one entry per CDR3 protein. This table holds about 68,000 distinct CDR3 sequences, approximately 7% found once. The sample here was CD8+ T cells sorted from PBMCs, taken more than 35 days after the first yellow fever vaccination. These receptors originate from a young man who received the YFV17D yellow fever vaccine.

With respect to this clonotype: Because the CDR3's place on the DNA is in doubt, the DNA is left out and the CDR3 is given as listed by TCRdb. This chain connects TRBV29-1 to TRBJ1-4; no check of the table's D call, TRBD1, against the DNA was made. The germline gives CDR1 SQVTM, CDR2 ANQGSEA. The CDR3 is 12 amino acids in total, end residues counted. This CDR3 reads CSVEWATGALFF.

This clonotype was counted many times. The rearrangement uses TRBV7-9 and TRBJ2-3; the match to TRBD2 covers 7 bases. This CDR3 spans 17 amino acids. Trimming cost V 4 bases and J 0 bases; bases outside gene matches: 10. CDR1 is SEHNR, CDR2 FQNEAQ, per germline (reference sequence). The CDR3: CASSSTTSAASTDTQYF. The CDR3 DNA reads TGTGCCAGCAGCTCCACCACTAGCGCGGCTAGCACAGATACGCAGTATTTT. Drawing the rest from reference TRBV7-9 and TRBJ2-3, the complete variable domain is DTGVSQNPRHKITKRGQNVTFRCDPISEHNRLYWYRQTLGQGPEFLTYFQNEAQLEKSRLLSDRFSAERPKGSFSTLEIQRTEQGDSAMYLCASSSTTSAASTDTQYFGPGTRLTVL.

This clonotype was counted a few times. The gene calls are TRBV15 and TRBJ1-5; the D gene is possibly TRBD1 (6 bases). Trimming removed 0 bases from V and 2 bases from J, with 11 bases in between. This CDR3 has 16 residues. CDR1 LNHNV and CDR2 YYDKDF come from the germline V gene (reference sequence). This chain's CDR3 is CATSRDRGIGNQPQHF. In nucleotides, the CDR3 is TGTGCCACCAGCAGAGACAGGGGAATTGGCAATCAGCCCCAGCATTTT.

This clonotype has a handful of counts. V is TRBV18 and J is TRBJ2-2; no clear D gene. The CDR3 consists of 14 residues. V lost 4 bases and J 1 base, leaving 7 bases between the germline ends. Per the germline V gene, CDR1 is KGHSH and CDR2 is LQKENI. CDR3 nucleotides: TGTGCCAGCTCACGGGTCGAGAACACCGGGGAGCTGTTTTTT. Encoded protein: CASSRVENTGELFF.

There are many counts of this clonotype. V and J are TRBV20-1 and TRBJ2-4; a weak D match, TRBD1 (5 bases). Germline V gives CDR1 DFQATT, CDR2 SNEGSKA (reference sequence). The CDR3 spans 12 residues. DNA of the CDR3: TGCAGCGCCAGGGTGTCGGAAAACATTCAGTACTTC. It is translated as CSARVSENIQYF.

This clonotype was detected ten times or more. A much larger clone differs by one base, so this may be a read error. This rearrangement joins TRBV4-2 to TRBJ2-2; tentatively, D is TRBD2 (6 bases). In germline, CDR1 is LGHNA, CDR2 YNFKEQ. This CDR3 region has 15 residues. As DNA, the CDR3 is TGTGCCAGCAGCCAAGTGGAGGGGAACACCGGGGACCTGTTTTTT. Protein: CASSQVEGNTGDLFF.

There are many counts of this clonotype. The chain uses TRBV20-1 and TRBJ2-7; no firm D call. This CDR3 region has 13 residues. Germline V CDR1 and CDR2: DFQATT, SNEGSKA (reference sequence). The V end was cut by 2 bases, the J end by 2 bases, with 10 bases between. The DNA of the CDR3 is TGCAGTGCTAGATCAGGCGCCGCCTACGAGCAGTACGTC. Translated, it gives CSARSGAAYEQYV.

The chain uses TRBV7-6 and TRBJ2-7, with TRBD1 matching over 9 bases. The J segment lost 3 bases and the V segment lost 1 base, leaving 1 base of the junction unmatched. There are 14 residues in the CDR3. Germline values: CDR1 SGHVS, CDR2 FNYEAQ. For the CDR3, the DNA is TGTGCCAGCAGCTTAGGGGGACAGGGCTACGAGCAGTACTTC. It yields the protein CASSLGGQGYEQYF. Variable domain in full (rest from reference TRBV7-6 and TRBJ2-7): GAGVSQSPRYKVTKRGQDVALRCDPISGHVSLYWYRQALGQGPEFLTYFNYEAQQDKSGLPNDRFSAERPEGSISTLTIQRTEQRDSAMYRCASSLGGQGYEQYFGPGTRLTVT.

This clonotype was observed at least ten times. V is TRBV11-2 and J is TRBJ2-5, with 8 positions matching TRBD2. The CDR3 spans 15 residues. Trimming at V came to 0 bases and at J to 0 bases, leaving 0 bases not matched to a gene. CDR1 SGHAT and CDR2 FQNNGV come from the germline V gene. The CDR3 spells CASSLETSDQETQYF. CDR3 bases: TGTGCCAGCAGCTTAGAGACTAGCGACCAAGAGACCCAGTACTTC.

This clonotype appeared many times. The rearrangement uses TRBV6-5 and TRBJ2-1; 7 nucleotides match TRBD2. The CDR3 contains 17 residues. CDR1 MNHEY and CDR2 SVGAGI come from the germline V gene. The V segment lost 0 bases and the J segment 4 bases; nucleotides outside the gene matches: 9. CDR3 protein: CASSYSAPSGYYNEQFF. The CDR3 coding sequence is TGTGCCAGCAGTTACTCGGCGCCTAGCGGCTATTACAATGAGCAGTTCTTC.

This clonotype was observed a handful of times. The chain has TRBV12-3 or TRBV12-4 and TRBJ2-5; tentatively, D is TRBD1 (6 bases). V was shortened by 6 bases and J by 3 bases, with 20 bases between the two germline ends. The CDR3 spans 16 residues. The CDR3 sequence is CASSRIQGFREETQYF. CDR3 coding DNA: TGTGCCAGCAGCAGGATACAGGGCTTCAGGGAAGAGACCCAGTACTTC.

This clonotype was recorded many times. The V gene is TRBV20-1, the J gene TRBJ1-1; 8 nucleotides agree with TRBD1. Trimming took 6 bases from V and 0 from J; bases not matched to a gene: 3. CDR3 size: 13 residues. Germline values: CDR1 DFQATT, CDR2 SNEGSKA (reference sequence). CDR3 residues: CSAWTGMNTEAFF. The DNA for the CDR3 is TGCAGTGCATGGACAGGGATGAACACTGAAGCTTTCTTT.

Ten or more counts support this clonotype. The chain employs TRBV5-6 and TRBJ2-1; 8 bases map to TRBD1. The CDR3 is 15 residues long. Per germline, CDR1 SGHDT and CDR2 YYEEEE. J lost 5 bases, V lost 1 base, and 5 bases had no gene match. CDR3 protein: CASSLSQGANNEQFF. CDR3 in DNA: TGTGCCAGCAGCTTGTCTCAGGGGGCTAACAATGAGCAGTTCTTC.

This clonotype was picked up many times. The V call is TRBV4-1, the J call TRBJ2-2, with 8 positions matching TRBD1. The CDR3 consists of 14 residues. V lost 4 bases and J lost 5; bases outside the gene matches: 3. Germline V gene sequence: CDR1 MGHRA, CDR2 YSYEKL. In nucleotides, the CDR3 is TGCGCCAGCAGCCCTTGGACAGGGACCGGGGAGCTGTTTTTT. It is translated as CASSPWTGTGELFF.

CDR3 loop: CASSQLPSGAEQFF. CDR3 bases: TGTGCCAGCAGCCAACTGCCGAGCGGGGCTGAGCAGTTCTTC. The V gene is TRBV7-9, the J gene TRBJ2-1; 7 nucleotides agree with TRBD2. This CDR3 has 14 amino acids. The V gene end was trimmed by 5 bases and the J gene end by 9 bases; junction bases not matched to a gene: 10. CDR1 SEHNR and CDR2 FQNEAQ come from the germline V gene (reference sequence).

This chain connects TRBV29-1 to TRBJ2-2; perhaps TRBD1 as D (6 bases). Germline V gene data show CDR1 as SQVTM and CDR2 as ANQGSEA. Trimming removed 4 bases at V and 0 bases at J, with 12 bases between. The CDR3 has 15 amino acids. CDR3 coding DNA: TGCAGCGTTGTTAACCAGGGGTCGAACACCGGGGAGCTGTTTTTT. Protein: CSVVNQGSNTGELFF.

In its sample, this clonotype was seen many times. The chain joins TRBV7-9 to TRBJ2-7; D possibly corresponds to TRBD1 (6 bases). CDR3 length equals 12 residues. Trimming removed 5 bases from V and 4 bases from J, with 9 bases in between. Germline-derived CDR1 and CDR2 are SEHNR and FQNEAQ (reference sequence). Here the CDR3 DNA reads TGTGCCAGCAGCACAGGGAGTTACGAGCAGTACGTC. This gives the protein CASSTGSYEQYV.

This clonotype was seen a few times. This chain uses TRBV27 with TRBJ2-1, with D perhaps matching TRBD1 (6 bases). Germline values: CDR1 MNHEY, CDR2 SMNVEV (reference sequence). Trimming shortened V by 3 bases and J by 8 bases, and 11 bases separated the two germline ends. The CDR3 covers 13 residues. The CDR3 DNA is TGTGCCAGCAGTTTCGGGACACCGGATGAGCAGTTCTTC. This gives the protein CASSFGTPDEQFF.

There are many counts of this clonotype. This chain joins TRBV5-1 and TRBJ2-1, with 8 bases aligning to TRBD2. V dropped 4 bases and J dropped 2; count of bases not matched to a gene: 5. This CDR3 region has 15 residues. Germline CDR1 SGHRS, CDR2 YFSETQ. The CDR3 region has the DNA TGCGCCAGCAGCACACTCGGGGGGGCCTACAATGAGCAGTTCTTC. As protein: CASSTLGGAYNEQFF.

This clonotype was observed at least ten times. The genes are TRBV29-1 and TRBJ1-1, with D unclear. V dropped 8 bases and J dropped 3 bases, with 13 bases sitting between them. The germline V gene has CDR1 SQVTM and CDR2 ANQGSEA. The CDR3 runs 12 residues. The DNA for the CDR3 is TGCAGCATTCGAAAGGGCGACACTGAAGCTTTCTTT. Protein sequence: CSIRKGDTEAFF.

This chain connects TRBV3-1 to TRBJ1-5; unclear D gene. There are 13 residues in the CDR3. V lost 0 bases, J lost 6 bases, and 6 bases lay in between. Germline V gene sequence: CDR1 LGHDT, CDR2 YNNKEL (reference sequence). CDR3 amino acids: CASSQDDFQPQHF. CDR3 nucleotides: TGTGCCAGCAGCCAAGATGACTTTCAGCCCCAGCATTTT.

In its sample, this clonotype was seen many times. V and J are TRBV4-1 and TRBJ1-2; D is uncertain. The CDR3 has 14 amino acids. Germline assignment: CDR1 MGHRA and CDR2 YSYEKL. The V end lost 0 bases, the J end lost 6 bases, and 11 bases lay between the germline ends. The CDR3 loop is CASSQDHLMDGYTF. The CDR3 coding sequence is TGCGCCAGCAGCCAAGATCATTTGATGGATGGCTACACCTTC.

There are a few counts of this clonotype. The rearrangement joins TRBV28 to TRBJ2-1; 9 positions agree with TRBD1. CDR3 length equals 16 residues. Unmatched junction bases numbered 10, after V lost 5 bases and J lost 5 bases. Germline V gene lookup returns CDR1 MDHEN and CDR2 SYDVKM. The CDR3 DNA is TGTGCCAGCAGTCTAATCCGGGACAGGGTCCACAATGAGCAGTTCTTC. It translates to CASSLIRDRVHNEQFF.

This clonotype turned up a few times. This sequence joins TRBV7-8 and TRBJ2-7; D may be TRBD2 (5 bases). Trimming pared 8 bases from V and 4 bases from J, leaving 15 bases between. The CDR3 is 13 residues long. Germline lookup yields CDR1 SGHVS and CDR2 FQNEAQ. CDR3 sequence: CASAIGEWYEQYV. The CDR3 DNA follows: TGTGCCAGCGCCATCGGGGAGTGGTACGAGCAGTACGTC.

This clonotype was detected only a few times. CDR3 nucleotide sequence: TGTGCCAGCAGTGAATCCGGCCCCTACGAGCAGTACGTC. Protein: CASSESGPYEQYV. V usage is TRBV2 and J usage is TRBJ2-7; no reliable D call. The CDR3 loop spans 13 amino acids. CDR1 SNHLY and CDR2 FYNNEI come from the germline V gene. V was cut by 2 bases and J by 2 bases, with 7 bases left in between.

This clonotype has ten or more counts. This chain uses TRBV29-1 with TRBJ1-4, with D perhaps TRBD1 (6 bases). From germline, CDR1 is SQVTM and CDR2 ANQGSEA. The CDR3 contains 14 residues. Between the trimmed V and J ends, which lost 5 bases and 7 bases, there was a span of 17 bases. CDR3 coding DNA: TGCAGCGTTTCCGGGGTGGGACAAGGTGAAAAACTGTTTTTT. Protein sequence: CSVSGVGQGEKLFF.

This clonotype was detected many times. V and J are TRBV5-1 and TRBJ2-1; D may be TRBD2 (6 bases). V was shortened by 1 base and J by 0 bases, with 29 bases between the two germline ends. Germline-derived CDR1 and CDR2 are SGHRS and YFSETQ. The CDR3 extends over 22 amino acids. The CDR3 protein is CASSLRGYQSRTLITSYNEQFF. In DNA form, the CDR3 reads TGCGCCAGCAGCTTGCGGGGGTATCAATCCCGTACTCTCATTACCTCCTACAATGAGCAGTTCTTC.

The sample holds many counts of this clonotype. This chain uses TRBV2 with TRBJ2-1, with a tentative D call TRBD2 (9 bases). V lost 6 bases to trimming and J lost 4 bases, with 19 bases between them. This CDR3 spans 16 amino acids. The V gene's germline CDR1 is SNHLY and CDR2 FYNNEI. The CDR3 here is CASSPRGLAGYNEQFF. CDR3 DNA sequence: TGTGCCAGCAGCCCCAGGGGGCTAGCGGGGTACAATGAGCAGTTCTTC.

This clonotype was seen repeatedly, ten times or more. The chain couples TRBV7-6 to TRBJ1-4; D gene unclear. The CDR3 spans 14 residues. V was cut by 6 bases and J by 4 bases, with 12 bases left in between. Looked up from germline, CDR1 is SGHVS and CDR2 is FNYEAQ. The chain's CDR3 is CASSEGSNNEKLFF. The DNA for the CDR3 is TGTGCCAGCAGTGAAGGGAGCAATAATGAAAAACTGTTTTTT.

This clonotype was detected many times. The chain couples TRBV7-2 to TRBJ2-5; 12 nucleotides match TRBD2. The CDR3 is made up of 15 amino acids. Germline assignment: CDR1 SGHTA and CDR2 FQGNSA. The V and J ends lost 2 bases and 4 bases, in that order; junction bases with no gene match: 2. The CDR3 is CASSLLAGGLETQYF. The CDR3 bases are TGTGCCAGCAGCTTACTAGCGGGGGGGCTAGAGACCCAGTACTTC.